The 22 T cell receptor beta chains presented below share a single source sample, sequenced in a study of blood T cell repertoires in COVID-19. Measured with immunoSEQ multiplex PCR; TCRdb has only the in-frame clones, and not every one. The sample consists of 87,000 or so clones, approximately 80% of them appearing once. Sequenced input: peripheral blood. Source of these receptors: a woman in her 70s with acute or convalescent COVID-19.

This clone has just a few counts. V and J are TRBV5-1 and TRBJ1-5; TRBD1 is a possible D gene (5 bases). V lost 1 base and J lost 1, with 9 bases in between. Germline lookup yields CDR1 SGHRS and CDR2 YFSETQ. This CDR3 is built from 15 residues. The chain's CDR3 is CASSLLAGSNQPQHF. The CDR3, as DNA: TGCGCCAGCAGCTTGTTGGCAGGGAGCAATCAGCCCCAGCATTTT. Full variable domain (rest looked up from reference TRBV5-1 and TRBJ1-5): KAGVTQTPRYLIKTRGQQVTLSCSPISGHRSVSWYQQTPGQGLQFLFEYFSETQRNKGNFPGRFSGRQFSNSRSEMNVSTLELGDSALYLCASSLLAGSNQPQHFGDGTRLSIL.

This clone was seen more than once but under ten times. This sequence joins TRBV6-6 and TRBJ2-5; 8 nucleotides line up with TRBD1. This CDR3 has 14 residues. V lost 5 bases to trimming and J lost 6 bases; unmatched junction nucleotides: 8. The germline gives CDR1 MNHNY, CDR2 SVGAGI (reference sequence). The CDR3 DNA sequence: TGTGCCAGCAGTCGGCAGGGGGCGGTCCAGACCCAGTACTTC. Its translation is CASSRQGAVQTQYF.

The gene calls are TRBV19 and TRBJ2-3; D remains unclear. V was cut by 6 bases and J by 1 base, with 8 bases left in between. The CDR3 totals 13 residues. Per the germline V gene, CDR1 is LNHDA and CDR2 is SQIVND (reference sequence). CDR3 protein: CASSLGRTDTQYF. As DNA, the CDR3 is TGTGCCAGTAGCCTAGGTCGCACAGATACGCAGTATTTT.

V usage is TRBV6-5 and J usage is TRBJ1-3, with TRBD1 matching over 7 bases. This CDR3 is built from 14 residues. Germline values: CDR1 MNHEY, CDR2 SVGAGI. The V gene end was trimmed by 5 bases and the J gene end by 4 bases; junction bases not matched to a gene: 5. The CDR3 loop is CASSLTGRGNTIYF. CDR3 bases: TGTGCCAGCAGTCTGACAGGGAGAGGAAACACCATATATTTT.

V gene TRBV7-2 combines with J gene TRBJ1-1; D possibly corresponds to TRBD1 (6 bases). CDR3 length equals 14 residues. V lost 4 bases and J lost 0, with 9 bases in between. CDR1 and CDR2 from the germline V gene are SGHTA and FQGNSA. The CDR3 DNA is TGTGCCAGCAGCTGGACAGACCTGAACACTGAAGCTTTCTTT. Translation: CASSWTDLNTEAFF.

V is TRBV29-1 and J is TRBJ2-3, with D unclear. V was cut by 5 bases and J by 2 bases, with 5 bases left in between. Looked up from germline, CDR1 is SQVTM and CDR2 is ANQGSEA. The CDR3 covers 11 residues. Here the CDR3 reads CSVYITDTQYF. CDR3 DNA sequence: TGCAGCGTTTACATCACAGATACGCAGTATTTT.

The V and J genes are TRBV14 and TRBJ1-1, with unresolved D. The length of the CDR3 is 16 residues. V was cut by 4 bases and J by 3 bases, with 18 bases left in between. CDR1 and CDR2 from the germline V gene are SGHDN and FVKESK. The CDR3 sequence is CASSRVGGIGYTEAFF. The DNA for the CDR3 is TGTGCCAGCAGCCGGGTGGGTGGTATCGGGTACACTGAAGCTTTCTTT.

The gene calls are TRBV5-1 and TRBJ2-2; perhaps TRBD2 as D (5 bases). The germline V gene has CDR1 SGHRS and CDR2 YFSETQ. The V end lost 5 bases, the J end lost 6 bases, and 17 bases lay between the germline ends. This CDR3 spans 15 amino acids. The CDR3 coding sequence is TGCGCCAGCAGAGAGGCTAGCTCCCACCCCGGGGAGCTGTTTTTT. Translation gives CASREASSHPGELFF.

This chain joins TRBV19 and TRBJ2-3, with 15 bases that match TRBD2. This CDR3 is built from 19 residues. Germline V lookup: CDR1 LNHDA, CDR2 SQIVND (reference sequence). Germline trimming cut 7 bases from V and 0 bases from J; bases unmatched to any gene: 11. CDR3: CASTGTSGGPHSSTDTQYF. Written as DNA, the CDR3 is TGTGCCAGTACCGGGACTAGCGGGGGGCCACACTCAAGCACAGATACGCAGTATTTT.

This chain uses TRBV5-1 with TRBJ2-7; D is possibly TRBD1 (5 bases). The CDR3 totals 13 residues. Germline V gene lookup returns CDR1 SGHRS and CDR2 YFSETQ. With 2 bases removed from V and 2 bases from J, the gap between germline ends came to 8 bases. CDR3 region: CASSFQGTYEQYF. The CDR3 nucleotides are TGCGCCAGCAGCTTTCAGGGAACCTACGAGCAGTACTTC.

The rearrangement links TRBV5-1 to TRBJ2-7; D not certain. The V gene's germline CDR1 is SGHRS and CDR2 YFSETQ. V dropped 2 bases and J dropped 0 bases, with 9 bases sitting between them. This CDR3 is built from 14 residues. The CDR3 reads CASSFSISSYEQYF. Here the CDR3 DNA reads TGCGCCAGCAGCTTTTCTATTAGCTCCTACGAGCAGTACTTC.

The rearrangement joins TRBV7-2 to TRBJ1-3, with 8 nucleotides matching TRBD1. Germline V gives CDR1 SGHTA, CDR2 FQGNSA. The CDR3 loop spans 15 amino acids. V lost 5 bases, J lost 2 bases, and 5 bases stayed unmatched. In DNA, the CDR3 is TGTGCCAGCAGCCAGACAGGGGAAACTGGAAACACCATATATTTT. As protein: CASSQTGETGNTIYF.

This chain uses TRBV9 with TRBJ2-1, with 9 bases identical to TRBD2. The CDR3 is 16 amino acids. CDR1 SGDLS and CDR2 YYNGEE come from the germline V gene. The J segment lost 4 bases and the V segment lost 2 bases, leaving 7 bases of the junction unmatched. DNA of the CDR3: TGTGCCAGCAGCGTTAGTAGCGGGGGAACTTACAATGAGCAGTTCTTC. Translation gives CASSVSSGGTYNEQFF.

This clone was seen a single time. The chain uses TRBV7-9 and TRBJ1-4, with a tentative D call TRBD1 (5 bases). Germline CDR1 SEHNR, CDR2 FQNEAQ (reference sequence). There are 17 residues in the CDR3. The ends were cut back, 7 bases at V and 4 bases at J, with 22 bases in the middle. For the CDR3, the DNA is TGTGCCAGCACCCCCCCAAATGACGCAGGGAATAATGAAAAACTGTTTTTT. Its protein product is CASTPPNDAGNNEKLFF.

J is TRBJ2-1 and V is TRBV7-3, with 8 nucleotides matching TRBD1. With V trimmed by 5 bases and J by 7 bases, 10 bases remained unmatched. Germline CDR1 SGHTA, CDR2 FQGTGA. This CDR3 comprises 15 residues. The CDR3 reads CASSPRTGNWNEQFF. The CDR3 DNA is TGTGCCAGCAGCCCAAGGACAGGGAACTGGAATGAGCAGTTCTTC.

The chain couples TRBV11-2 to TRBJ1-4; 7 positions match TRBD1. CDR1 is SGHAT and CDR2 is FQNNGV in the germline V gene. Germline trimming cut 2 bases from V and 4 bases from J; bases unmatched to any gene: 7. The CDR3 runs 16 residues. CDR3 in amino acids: CASSLYRGTFNEKLFF. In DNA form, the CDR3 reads TGTGCCAGCAGCTTATACAGGGGTACCTTTAATGAAAAACTGTTTTTT.

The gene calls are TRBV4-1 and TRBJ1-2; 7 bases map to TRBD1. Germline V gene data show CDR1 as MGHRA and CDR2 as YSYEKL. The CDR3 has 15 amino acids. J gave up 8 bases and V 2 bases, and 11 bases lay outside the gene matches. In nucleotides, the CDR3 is TGCGCCAGCAGCCAACCCGGGACAGCCGCACGGGGCTACACCTTC. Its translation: CASSQPGTAARGYTF.

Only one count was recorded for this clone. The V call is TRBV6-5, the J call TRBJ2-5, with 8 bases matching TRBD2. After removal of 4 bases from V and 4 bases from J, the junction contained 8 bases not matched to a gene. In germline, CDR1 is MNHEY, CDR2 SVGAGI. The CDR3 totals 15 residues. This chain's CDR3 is CASSSGRGFVETQYF. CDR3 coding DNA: TGTGCCAGCAGTTCCGGGAGGGGGTTTGTAGAGACCCAGTACTTC.

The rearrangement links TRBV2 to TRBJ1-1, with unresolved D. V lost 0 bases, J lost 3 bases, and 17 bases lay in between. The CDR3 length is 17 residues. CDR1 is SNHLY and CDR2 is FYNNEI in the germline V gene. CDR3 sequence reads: CASSEAGFRGKDTEAFF. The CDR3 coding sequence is TGTGCCAGCAGTGAAGCCGGTTTCAGAGGAAAGGACACTGAAGCTTTCTTT.

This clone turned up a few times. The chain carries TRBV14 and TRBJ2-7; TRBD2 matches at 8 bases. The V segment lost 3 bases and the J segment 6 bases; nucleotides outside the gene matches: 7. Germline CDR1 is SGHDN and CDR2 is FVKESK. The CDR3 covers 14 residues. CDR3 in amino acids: CASSHVAGGREQYF. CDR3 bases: TGTGCCAGCAGCCACGTGGCGGGGGGACGCGAGCAGTACTTC.

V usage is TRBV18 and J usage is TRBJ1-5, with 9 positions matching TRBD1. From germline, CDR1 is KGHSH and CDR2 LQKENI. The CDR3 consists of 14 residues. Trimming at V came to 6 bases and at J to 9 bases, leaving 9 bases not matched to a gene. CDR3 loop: CASSAGTGSGPQHF. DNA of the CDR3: TGTGCCAGCTCCGCCGGGACAGGGTCGGGGCCCCAGCATTTT.

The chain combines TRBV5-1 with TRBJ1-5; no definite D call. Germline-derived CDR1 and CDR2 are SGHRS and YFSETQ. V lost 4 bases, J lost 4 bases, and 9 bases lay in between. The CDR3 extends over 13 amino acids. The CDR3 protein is CASSVDLNQPQHF. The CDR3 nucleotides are TGCGCCAGCAGCGTAGACTTAAATCAGCCCCAGCATTTT.